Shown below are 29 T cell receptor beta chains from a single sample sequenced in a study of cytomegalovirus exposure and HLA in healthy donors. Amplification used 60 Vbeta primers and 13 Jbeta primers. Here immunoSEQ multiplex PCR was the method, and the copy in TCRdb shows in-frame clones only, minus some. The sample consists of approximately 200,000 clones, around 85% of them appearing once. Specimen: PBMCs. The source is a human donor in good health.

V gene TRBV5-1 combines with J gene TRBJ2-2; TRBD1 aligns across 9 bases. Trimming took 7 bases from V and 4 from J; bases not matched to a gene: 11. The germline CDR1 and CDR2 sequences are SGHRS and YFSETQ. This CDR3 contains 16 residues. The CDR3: CASSLATGGVTGELFF. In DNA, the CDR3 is TGCGCCAGCTCCCTAGCCACAGGGGGCGTCACCGGGGAGCTGTTTTTT. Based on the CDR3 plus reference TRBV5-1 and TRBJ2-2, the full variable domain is KAGVTQTPRYLIKTRGQQVTLSCSPISGHRSVSWYQQTPGQGLQFLFEYFSETQRNKGNFPGRFSGRQFSNSRSEMNVSTLELGDSALYLCASSLATGGVTGELFFGEGSRLTVL.

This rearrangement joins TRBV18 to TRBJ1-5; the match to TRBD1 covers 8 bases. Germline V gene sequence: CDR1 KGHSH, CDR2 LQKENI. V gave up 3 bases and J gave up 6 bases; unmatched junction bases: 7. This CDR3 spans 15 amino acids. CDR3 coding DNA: TGTGCCAGCTCACCTCCGGACAGGGTGGGTCAGCCCCAGCATTTT. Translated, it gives CASSPPDRVGQPQHF.

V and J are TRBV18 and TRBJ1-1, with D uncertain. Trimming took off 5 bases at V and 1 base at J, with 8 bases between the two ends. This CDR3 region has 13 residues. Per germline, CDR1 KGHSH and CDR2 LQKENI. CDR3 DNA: TGTGCCAGCTCAGTACAGACGAACACTGAAGCTTTCTTT. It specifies CASSVQTNTEAFF.

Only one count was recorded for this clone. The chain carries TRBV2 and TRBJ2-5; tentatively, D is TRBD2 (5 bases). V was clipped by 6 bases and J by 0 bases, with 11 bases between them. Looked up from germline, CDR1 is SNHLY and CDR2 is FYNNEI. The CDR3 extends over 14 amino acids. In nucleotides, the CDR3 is TGTGCCAGCAGATATAGCGTAAACCAAGAGACCCAGTACTTC. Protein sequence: CASRYSVNQETQYF.

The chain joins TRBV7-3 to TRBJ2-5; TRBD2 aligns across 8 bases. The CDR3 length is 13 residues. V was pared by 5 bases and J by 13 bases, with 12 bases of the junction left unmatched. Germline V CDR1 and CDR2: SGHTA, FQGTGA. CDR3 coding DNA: TGTGCCAGCAGCCGGGAGCGGGAGTCAGCATTGTACTTC. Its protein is CASSRERESALYF.

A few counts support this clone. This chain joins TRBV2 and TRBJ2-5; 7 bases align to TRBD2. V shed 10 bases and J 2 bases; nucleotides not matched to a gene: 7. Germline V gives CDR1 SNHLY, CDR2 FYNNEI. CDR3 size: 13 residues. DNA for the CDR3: TGTGCCAAAGGGACTACCGTACAAGAGACCCAGTACTTC. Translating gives CAKGTTVQETQYF.

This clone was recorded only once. CDR3 amino acids: CASSGDTTSYEQYF. The CDR3 DNA reads as TGTGCCAGCAGTGGGGACACCACGTCCTACGAGCAGTACTTC. This chain joins TRBV2 and TRBJ2-7; a possible D gene is TRBD1 (6 bases). CDR1 and CDR2 (germline): SNHLY, FYNNEI. The CDR3 contains 14 residues. Trimming removed 4 bases from V and 1 base from J, with 11 bases in between.

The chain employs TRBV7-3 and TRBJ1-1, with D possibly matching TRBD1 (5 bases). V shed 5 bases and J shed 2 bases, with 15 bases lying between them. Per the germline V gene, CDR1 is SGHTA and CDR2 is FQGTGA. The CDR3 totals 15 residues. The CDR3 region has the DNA TGTGCCAGCAGCGGACACCTAAACCCTAACACTGAAGCTTTCTTT. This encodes CASSGHLNPNTEAFF. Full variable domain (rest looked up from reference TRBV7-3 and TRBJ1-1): GAGVSQTPSNKVTEKGKYVELRCDPISGHTALYWYRQSLGQGPEFLIYFQGTGAADDSGLPNDRFFAVRPEGSVSTLKIQRTERGDSAVYLCASSGHLNPNTEAFFGQGTRLTVV.

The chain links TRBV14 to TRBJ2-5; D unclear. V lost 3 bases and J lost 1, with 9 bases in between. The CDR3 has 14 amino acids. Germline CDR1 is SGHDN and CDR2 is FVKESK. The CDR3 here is CASSHRGLQETQYF. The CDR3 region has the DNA TGTGCCAGCAGCCACCGCGGCCTCCAAGAGACCCAGTACTTC.

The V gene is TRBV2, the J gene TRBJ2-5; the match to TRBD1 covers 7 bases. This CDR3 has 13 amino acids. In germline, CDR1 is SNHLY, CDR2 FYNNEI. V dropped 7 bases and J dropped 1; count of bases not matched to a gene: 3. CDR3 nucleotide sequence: TGTGCCAGCACTAGGACAGGCCAAGAGACCCAGTACTTC. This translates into CASTRTGQETQYF.

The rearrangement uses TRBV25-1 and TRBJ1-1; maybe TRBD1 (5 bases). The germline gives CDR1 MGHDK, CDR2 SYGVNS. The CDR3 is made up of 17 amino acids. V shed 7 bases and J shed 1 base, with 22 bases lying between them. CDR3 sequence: CASIGHGGYWGNTEAFF. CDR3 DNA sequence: TGTGCCAGCATTGGGCACGGGGGATATTGGGGGAACACTGAAGCTTTCTTT.

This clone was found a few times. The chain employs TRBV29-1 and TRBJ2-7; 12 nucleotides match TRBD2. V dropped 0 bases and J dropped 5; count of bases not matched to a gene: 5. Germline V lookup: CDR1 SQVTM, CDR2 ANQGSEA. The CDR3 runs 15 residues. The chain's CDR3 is CSVEDLAGGSDEQYF. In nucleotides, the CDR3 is TGCAGCGTTGAAGACCTAGCGGGAGGGTCCGACGAGCAGTACTTC.

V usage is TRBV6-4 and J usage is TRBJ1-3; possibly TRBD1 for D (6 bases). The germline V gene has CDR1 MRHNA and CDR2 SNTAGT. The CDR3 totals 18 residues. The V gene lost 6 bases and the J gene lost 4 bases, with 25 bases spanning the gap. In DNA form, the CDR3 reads TGTGCCAGCAGCACCCTGATCAGGGGCACGACGCACGGAAACACCATATATTTT. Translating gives CASSTLIRGTTHGNTIYF.

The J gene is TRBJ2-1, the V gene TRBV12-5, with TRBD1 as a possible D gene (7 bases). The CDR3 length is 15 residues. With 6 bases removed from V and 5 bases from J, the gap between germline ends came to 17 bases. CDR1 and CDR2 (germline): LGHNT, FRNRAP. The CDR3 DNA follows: TGTGCTAGTGGCATAACAGGGGAGGTTCACAATGAGCAGTTCTTC. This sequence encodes CASGITGEVHNEQFF.

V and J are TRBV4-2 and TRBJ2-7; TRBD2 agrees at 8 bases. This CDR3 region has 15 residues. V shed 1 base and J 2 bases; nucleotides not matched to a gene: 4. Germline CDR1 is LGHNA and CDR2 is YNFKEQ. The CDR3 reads CASSQVTSVTYEQYF. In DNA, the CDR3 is TGTGCCAGCAGCCAAGTGACTAGCGTGACCTACGAGCAGTACTTC.

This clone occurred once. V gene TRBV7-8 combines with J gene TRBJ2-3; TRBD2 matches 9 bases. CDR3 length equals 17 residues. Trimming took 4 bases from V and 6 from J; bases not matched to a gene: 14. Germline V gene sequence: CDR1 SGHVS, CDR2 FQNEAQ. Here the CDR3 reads CASSSKTSGPLSDTQYF. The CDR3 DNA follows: TGTGCCAGCAGCTCGAAGACTAGCGGCCCACTTTCCGATACGCAGTATTTT.

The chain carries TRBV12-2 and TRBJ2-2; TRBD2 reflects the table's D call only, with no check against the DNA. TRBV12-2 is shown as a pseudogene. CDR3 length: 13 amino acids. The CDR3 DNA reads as TGTGCAATTCTAAAGTATAGCCCCGGGGAGCTGTTTTTT. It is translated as CAILKYSPGELFF.

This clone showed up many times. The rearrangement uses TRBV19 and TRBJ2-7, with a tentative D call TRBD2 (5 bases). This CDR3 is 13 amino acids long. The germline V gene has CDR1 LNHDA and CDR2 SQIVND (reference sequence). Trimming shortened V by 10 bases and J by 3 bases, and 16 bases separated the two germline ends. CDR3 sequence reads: CATQGPGFYEQYF. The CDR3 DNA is TGTGCCACCCAAGGGCCGGGATTCTACGAGCAGTACTTC. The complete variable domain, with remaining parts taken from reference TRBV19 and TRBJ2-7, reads DGGITQSPKYLFRKEGQNVTLSCEQNLNHDAMYWYRQDPGQGLRLIYYSQIVNDFQKGDIAEGYSVSREKKESFPLTVTSAQKNPTAFYLCATQGPGFYEQYFGPGTRLTVT.

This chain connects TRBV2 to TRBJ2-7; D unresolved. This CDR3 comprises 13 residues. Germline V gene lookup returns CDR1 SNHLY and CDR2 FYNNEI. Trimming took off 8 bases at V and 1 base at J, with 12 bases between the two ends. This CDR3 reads CASLRRASYEQYF. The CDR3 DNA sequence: TGTGCCAGCTTACGTCGAGCTTCCTACGAGCAGTACTTC.

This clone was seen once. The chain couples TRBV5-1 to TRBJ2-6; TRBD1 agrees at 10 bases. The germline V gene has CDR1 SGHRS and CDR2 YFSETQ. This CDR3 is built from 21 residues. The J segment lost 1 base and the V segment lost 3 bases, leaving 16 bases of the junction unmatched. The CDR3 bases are TGCGCCAGCAGCTCCACCGGGACAGGGGTTCCGCGACTTTCTGGGGCCAACGTCCTGACTTTC. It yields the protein CASSSTGTGVPRLSGANVLTF. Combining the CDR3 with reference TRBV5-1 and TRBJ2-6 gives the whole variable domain KAGVTQTPRYLIKTRGQQVTLSCSPISGHRSVSWYQQTPGQGLQFLFEYFSETQRNKGNFPGRFSGRQFSNSRSEMNVSTLELGDSALYLCASSSTGTGVPRLSGANVLTFGAGSRLTVL.

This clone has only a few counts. CDR3 residues: CASSSFIAGTRGFYEQYF. The CDR3 region has the DNA TGTGCCAGCAGCTCTTTTATTGCCGGGACTAGGGGTTTCTACGAGCAGTACTTC. The rearrangement joins TRBV7-3 to TRBJ2-7; TRBD2 agrees at 8 bases. The CDR3 is 18 residues long. Germline V gives CDR1 SGHTA, CDR2 FQGTGA. V shed 4 bases, J shed 3 bases, and the junction held 17 bases outside the gene matches.

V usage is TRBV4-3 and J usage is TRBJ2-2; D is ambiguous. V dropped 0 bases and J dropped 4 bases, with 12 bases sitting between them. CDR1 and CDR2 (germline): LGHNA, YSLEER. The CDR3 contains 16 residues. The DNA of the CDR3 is TGCGCCAGCAGCCAAGATCGCCCTATCTCCACCGGGGAGCTGTTTTTT. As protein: CASSQDRPISTGELFF.

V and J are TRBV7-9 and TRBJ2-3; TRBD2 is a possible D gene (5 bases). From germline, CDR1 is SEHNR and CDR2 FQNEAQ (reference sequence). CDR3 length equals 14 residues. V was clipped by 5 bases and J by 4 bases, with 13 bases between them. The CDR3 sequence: CASSPHGESDTQYF. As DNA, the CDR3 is TGTGCCAGCAGCCCCCACGGGGAATCAGATACGCAGTATTTT. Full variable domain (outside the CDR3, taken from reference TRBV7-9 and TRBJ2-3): DTGVSQNPRHKITKRGQNVTFRCDPISEHNRLYWYRQTLGQGPEFLTYFQNEAQLEKSRLLSDRFSAERPKGSFSTLEIQRTEQGDSAMYLCASSPHGESDTQYFGPGTRLTVL.

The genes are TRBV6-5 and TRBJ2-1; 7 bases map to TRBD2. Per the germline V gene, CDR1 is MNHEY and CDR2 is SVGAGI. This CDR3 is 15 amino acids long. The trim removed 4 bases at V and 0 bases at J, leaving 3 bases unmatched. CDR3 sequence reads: CASSSRTSSYNEQFF. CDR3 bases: TGTGCCAGCAGTTCCAGGACTAGCTCCTACAATGAGCAGTTCTTC.

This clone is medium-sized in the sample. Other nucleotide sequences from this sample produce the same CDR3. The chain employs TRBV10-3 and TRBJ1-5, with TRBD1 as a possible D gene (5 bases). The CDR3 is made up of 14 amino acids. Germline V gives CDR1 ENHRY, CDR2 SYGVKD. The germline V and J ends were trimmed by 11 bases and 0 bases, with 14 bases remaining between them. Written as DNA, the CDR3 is TGTGCCGGCGGGACCGGGGATAGCAATCAGCCCCAGCATTTT. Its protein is CAGGTGDSNQPQHF.

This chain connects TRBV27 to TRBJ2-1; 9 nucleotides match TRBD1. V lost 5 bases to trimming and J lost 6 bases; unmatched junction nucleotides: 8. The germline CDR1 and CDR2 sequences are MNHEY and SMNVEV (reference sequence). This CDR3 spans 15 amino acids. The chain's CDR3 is CASSEGTGLGNEQFF. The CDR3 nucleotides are TGTGCCAGCAGTGAGGGGACAGGGTTGGGCAATGAGCAGTTCTTC.

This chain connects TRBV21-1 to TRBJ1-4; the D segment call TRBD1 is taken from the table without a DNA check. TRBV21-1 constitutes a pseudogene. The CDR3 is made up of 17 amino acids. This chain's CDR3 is CASSKKGQMATNEKLFF. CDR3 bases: TGTGCCAGCAGCAAAAAGGGACAGATGGCAACTAATGAAAAACTGTTTTTT.

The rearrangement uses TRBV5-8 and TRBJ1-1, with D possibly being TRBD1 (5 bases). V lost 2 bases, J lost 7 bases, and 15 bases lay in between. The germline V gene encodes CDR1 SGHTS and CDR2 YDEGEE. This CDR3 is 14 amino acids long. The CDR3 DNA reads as TGTGCCAGCAGCTTTCAGGGATACGACGGTGAAGCTTTCTTT. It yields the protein CASSFQGYDGEAFF.

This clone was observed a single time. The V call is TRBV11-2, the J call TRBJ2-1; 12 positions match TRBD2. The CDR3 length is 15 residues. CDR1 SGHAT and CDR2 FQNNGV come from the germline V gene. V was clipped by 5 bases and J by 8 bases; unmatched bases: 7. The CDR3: CASSPSSGRDYEQFF. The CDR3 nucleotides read TGTGCCAGCAGCCCTTCTAGCGGGAGGGACTATGAGCAGTTCTTC.